The 4 T cell receptor beta chains presented below share a single source sample, sequenced in a study of blood T cell repertoires in COVID-19. Data came from immunoSEQ multiplex PCR; TCRdb stores just in-frame clones and leaves some out. The sample contains around 190,000 clones, more than 75% of which appear only once. Specimen: peripheral blood. The receptors shown here come from a woman in her forties with COVID-19, enrolled during active disease.

A word on this clone: One junction end does not reproduce the germline sequence, and a read error may be involved. The chain links TRBV5-1 to TRBJ1-6; 7 bases match TRBD1. The CDR3 sequence is 17 residues long. Germline loops: CDR1 SGHRS, CDR2 YFSETQ. In DNA form, the CDR3 reads TGCGCCAGCAGTTTGGGGCCAGGGGGTGTGTATAATTCACCCCTCCACTTT. This codes for CASSLGPGGVYNSPLHF.

The chain is built from TRBV5-6 and TRBJ1-5, with a weak D call TRBD1 (6 bases). CDR3 length: 17 residues. Germline V CDR1 and CDR2: SGHDT, YYEEEE. The V gene lost 2 bases and the J gene lost 1 base, with 16 bases spanning the gap. The CDR3 DNA follows: TGTGCCAGCAGCTTTAGGACGGGGGGCGTGAGCAATCAGCCCCAGCATTTT. Translated, it gives CASSFRTGGVSNQPQHF.

The chain combines TRBV23-1 with TRBJ1-2; 7 bases are shared with TRBD1. TRBV23-1 qualifies as an ORF whose function is uncertain. There are 15 residues in the CDR3. V shed 2 bases, J shed 4 bases, and the junction held 7 bases outside the gene matches. Here the CDR3 reads CASSQRNRGLYGYTF. CDR3 in DNA: TGCGCCAGCAGTCAAAGGAACAGGGGACTCTATGGCTACACCTTC.

V gene TRBV27 combines with J gene TRBJ2-2; D might be TRBD1 (5 bases). There are 14 residues in the CDR3. Germline CDR1 and CDR2: MNHEY and SMNVEV (reference sequence). Deletions cut 3 bases from V and 6 bases from J, with 11 bases between. CDR3 sequence reads: CASSLGGAPGELFF. The CDR3, as DNA: TGTGCCAGCAGTTTGGGTGGGGCGCCCGGGGAGCTGTTTTTT.